The sequence of this TCR beta chain was determined in a study of blood T cell repertoires in COVID-19. Study at large: T cells, B-cell-depleted T cells, or PBMCs supplied cDNA or gDNA.

Trimming removed 0 bases from V and 4 bases from J; junction bases left unmatched: 4. The CDR3 has 16 amino acids. CDR1 is SGHRS and CDR2 is YFSETQ in the germline V gene. Methods used by the authors: Nucleated cell number was recorded as an estimate derived from reference gene primer amplification. Method: immunoSEQ multiplex PCR; TCRdb's copy keeps in-frame clones and lacks some. V and J calls and clone size follow that table, whereas D and trimming were derived from the DNA. The sample shows some 140,000 clones, 75% to 90% of them seen only once. The TCR comes from a man aged 50-60 years with active COVID-19. V is TRBV5-1 and J is TRBJ2-1; 10 nucleotides line up with TRBD1. Specimen: peripheral blood. The CDR3 is CASSLVGTGVYNEQFF. DNA for the CDR3: TGCGCCAGCAGCTTGGTCGGGACAGGGGTTTACAATGAGCAGTTCTTC.